Listed here is a single TCR beta chain. The antigen is unknown. This record belongs to a study of T cells in Graves' hyperthyroidism and ophthalmopathy. Study results and caveats: Blood samples included most of the expanded thyroid clonotypes exceeding 0.001.

RNA transcripts yielded amplified TCR beta CDR3 regions. TCR CDR3 underwent first-round RT-PCR with the HTBI primer set. TCRdb redid the calling of the multiplex PCR reads with MiXCR, one entry per CDR3 protein. This sample has a few hundred thousand distinct CDR3 sequences, with more than 14% found just once. Germline V gene lookup returns CDR1 DFQATT and CDR2 SNEGSKA (reference sequence). The CDR3 runs 15 residues. V lost 3 bases and J 5 bases, leaving 14 bases between the germline ends. The TCR sequence derives from a woman in her 30s with Graves' ophthalmopathy. This rearrangement joins TRBV20-1 to TRBJ1-6; tentatively, D is TRBD1 (6 bases). Sequencing used blood. The CDR3 nucleotides read TGCAGTGCTAGTTTCCAGGGGACCCATAATTCACCCCTCCACTTT. It is translated as CSASFQGTHNSPLHF.